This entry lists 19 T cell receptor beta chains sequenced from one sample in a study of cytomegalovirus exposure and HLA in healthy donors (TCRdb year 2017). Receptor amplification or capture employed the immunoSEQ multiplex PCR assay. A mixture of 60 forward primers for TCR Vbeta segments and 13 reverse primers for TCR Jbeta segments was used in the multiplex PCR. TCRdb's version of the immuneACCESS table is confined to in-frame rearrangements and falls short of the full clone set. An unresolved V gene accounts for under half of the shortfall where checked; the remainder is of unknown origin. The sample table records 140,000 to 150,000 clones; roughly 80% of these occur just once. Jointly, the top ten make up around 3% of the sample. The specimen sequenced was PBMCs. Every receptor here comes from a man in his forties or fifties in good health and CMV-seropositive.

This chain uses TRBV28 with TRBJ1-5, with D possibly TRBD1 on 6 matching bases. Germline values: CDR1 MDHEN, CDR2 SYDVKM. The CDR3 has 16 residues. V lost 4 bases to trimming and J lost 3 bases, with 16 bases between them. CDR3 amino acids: CASSYGGRGNNQPQHF. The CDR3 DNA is TGTGCCAGCAGTTATGGGGGGCGGGGGAACAATCAGCCCCAGCATTTT.

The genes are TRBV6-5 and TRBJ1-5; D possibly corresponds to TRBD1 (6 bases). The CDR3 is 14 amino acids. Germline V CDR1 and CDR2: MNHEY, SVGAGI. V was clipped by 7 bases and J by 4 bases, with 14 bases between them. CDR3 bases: TGTGCCAGCAAGACAGGCTACCTGAATCAGCCCCAGCATTTT. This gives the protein CASKTGYLNQPQHF.

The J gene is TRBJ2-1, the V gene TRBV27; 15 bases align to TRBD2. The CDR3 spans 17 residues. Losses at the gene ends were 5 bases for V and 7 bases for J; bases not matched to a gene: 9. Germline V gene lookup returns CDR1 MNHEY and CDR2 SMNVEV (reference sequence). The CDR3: CASSIRTSGRALNEQFF. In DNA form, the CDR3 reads TGTGCCAGCAGTATCCGGACTAGCGGGAGGGCTTTGAATGAGCAGTTCTTC.

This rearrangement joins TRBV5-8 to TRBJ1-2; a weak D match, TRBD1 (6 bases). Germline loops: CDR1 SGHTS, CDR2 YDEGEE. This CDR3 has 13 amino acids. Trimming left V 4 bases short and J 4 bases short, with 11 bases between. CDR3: CASSKQGSYGYTF. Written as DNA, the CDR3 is TGTGCCAGCAGCAAACAGGGTAGCTATGGCTACACCTTC.

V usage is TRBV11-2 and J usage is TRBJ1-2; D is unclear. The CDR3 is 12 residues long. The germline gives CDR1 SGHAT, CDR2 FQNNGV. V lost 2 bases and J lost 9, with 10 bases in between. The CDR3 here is CASSLSAESYTF. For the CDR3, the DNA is TGTGCCAGCAGCTTAAGCGCCGAAAGCTACACCTTC.

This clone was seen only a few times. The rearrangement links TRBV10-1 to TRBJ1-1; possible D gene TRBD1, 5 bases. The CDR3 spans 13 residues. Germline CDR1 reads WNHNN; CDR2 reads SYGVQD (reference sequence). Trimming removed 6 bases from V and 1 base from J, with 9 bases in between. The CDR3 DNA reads TGCGCCAGCAGCGCTCAGGGGAACACTGAAGCTTTCTTT. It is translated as CASSAQGNTEAFF.

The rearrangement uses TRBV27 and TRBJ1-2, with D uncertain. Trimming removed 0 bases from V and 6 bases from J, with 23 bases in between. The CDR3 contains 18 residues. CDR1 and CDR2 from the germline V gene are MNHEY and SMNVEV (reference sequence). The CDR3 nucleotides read TGTGCCAGCAGTTTATCGCAGCTGGTACGGAGGGTTCGTAATGGCTACACCTTC. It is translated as CASSLSQLVRRVRNGYTF.

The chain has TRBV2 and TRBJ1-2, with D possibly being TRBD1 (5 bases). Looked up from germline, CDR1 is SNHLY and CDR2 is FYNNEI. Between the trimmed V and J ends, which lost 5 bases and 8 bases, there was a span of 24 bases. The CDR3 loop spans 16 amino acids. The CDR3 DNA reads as TGTGCCAGCAGTCTTAGCCCCTCGGGACTCGAGAAGGGCTACACCTTC. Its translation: CASSLSPSGLEKGYTF.

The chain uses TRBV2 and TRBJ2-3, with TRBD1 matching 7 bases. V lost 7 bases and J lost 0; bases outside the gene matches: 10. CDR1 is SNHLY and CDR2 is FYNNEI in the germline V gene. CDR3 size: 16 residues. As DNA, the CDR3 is TGTGCCAGCAACCGAAACAGGGGTGGAAGCACAGATACGCAGTATTTT. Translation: CASNRNRGGSTDTQYF.

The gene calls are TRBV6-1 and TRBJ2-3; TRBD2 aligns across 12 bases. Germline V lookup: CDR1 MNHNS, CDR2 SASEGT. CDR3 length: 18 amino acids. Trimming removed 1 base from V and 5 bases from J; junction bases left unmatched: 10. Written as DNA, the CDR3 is TGTGCCAGCAGTGAAGGAATGAGTGGACTAGCGGGACTAGATACGCAGTATTTT. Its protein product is CASSEGMSGLAGLDTQYF.

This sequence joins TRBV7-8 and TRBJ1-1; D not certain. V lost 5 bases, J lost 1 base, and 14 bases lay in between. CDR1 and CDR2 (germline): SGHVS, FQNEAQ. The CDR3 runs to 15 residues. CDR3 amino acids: CASSQSQRENTEAFF. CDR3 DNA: TGTGCCAGCAGCCAATCGCAGAGGGAGAACACTGAAGCTTTCTTT.

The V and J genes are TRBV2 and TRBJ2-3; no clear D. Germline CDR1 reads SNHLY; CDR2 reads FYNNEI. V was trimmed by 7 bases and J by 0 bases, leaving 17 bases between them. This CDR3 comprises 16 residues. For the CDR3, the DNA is TGTGCCAGCACGACGGGTCAGACCTATAGCACAGATACGCAGTATTTT. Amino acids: CASTTGQTYSTDTQYF.

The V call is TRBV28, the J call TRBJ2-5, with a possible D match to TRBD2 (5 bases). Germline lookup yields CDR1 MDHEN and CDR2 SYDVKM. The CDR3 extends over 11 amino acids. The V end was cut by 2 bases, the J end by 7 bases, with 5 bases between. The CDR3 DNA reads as TGTGCCAGCAGTTTAGCGGGGACCCAGTACTTC. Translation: CASSLAGTQYF.

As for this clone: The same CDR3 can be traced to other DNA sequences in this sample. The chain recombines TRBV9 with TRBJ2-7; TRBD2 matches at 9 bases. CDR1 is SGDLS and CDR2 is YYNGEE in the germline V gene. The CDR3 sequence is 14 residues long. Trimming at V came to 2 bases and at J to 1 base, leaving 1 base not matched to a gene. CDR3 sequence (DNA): TGTGCCAGCAGCGTCACTAGCGGGTCCTACGAGCAGTACTTC. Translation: CASSVTSGSYEQYF. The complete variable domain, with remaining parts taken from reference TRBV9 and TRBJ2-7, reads DSGVTQTPKHLITATGQRVTLRCSPRSGDLSVYWYQQSLDQGLQFLIQYYNGEERAKGNILERFSAQQFPDLHSELNLSSLELGDSALYFCASSVTSGSYEQYFGPGTRLTVT.

The CDR3 loop reads CASSHNLAGGSTDTQYF. The CDR3, as DNA: TGTGCCAGCTCACACAACTTAGCGGGAGGGAGCACAGATACGCAGTATTTT. The chain links TRBV18 to TRBJ2-3; 11 positions agree with TRBD2. The germline CDR1 and CDR2 sequences are KGHSH and LQKENI. This CDR3 is built from 17 residues. Losses at the gene ends were 4 bases for V and 0 bases for J; bases not matched to a gene: 6.

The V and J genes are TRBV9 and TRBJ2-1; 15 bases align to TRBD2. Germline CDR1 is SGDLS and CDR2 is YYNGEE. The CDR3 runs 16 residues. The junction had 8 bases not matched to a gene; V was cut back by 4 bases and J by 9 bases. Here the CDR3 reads CASSPGLAGGETEQFF. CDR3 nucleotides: TGTGCCAGCAGCCCAGGACTAGCGGGAGGGGAGACTGAGCAGTTCTTC.

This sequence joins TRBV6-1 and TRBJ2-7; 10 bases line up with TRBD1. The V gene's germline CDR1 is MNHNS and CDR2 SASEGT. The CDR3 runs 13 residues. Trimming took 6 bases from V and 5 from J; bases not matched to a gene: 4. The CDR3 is CASSPDRGHEQYF. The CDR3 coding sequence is TGTGCCAGCAGCCCCGACAGGGGGCACGAGCAGTACTTC.

CDR3 nucleotides: TGTGCCAGCAGTGAAGTGGTAGCTAACTATGGCTACACCTTC. This sequence encodes CASSEVVANYGYTF. The J gene is TRBJ1-2, the V gene TRBV2, with D uncertain. Germline V lookup: CDR1 SNHLY, CDR2 FYNNEI. Trimming took off 1 base at V and 0 bases at J, with 6 bases between the two ends. The CDR3 has 14 amino acids.

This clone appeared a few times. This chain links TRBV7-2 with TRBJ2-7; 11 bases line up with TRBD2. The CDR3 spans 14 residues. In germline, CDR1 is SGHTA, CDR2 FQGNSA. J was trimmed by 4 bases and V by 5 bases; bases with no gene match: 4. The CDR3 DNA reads TGTGCCAGCAGCGTGACTAGCGGGGCTTACGAGCAGTACTTC. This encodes CASSVTSGAYEQYF.